These 7 T cell receptor beta chains originate from one sample sequenced in a study of Ad26.COV2.S vaccination and SARS-CoV-2 variants. The treatment here: around 19 received Ad26.COV2.S at low or high dose, single or two shots; about 5 received placebo; per-sample allocation not given. Samples came from day 63 after the first vaccine or placebo injection. Libraries were prepared by immunoSEQ multiplex PCR; TCRdb keeps only in-frame clonotypes and omits some of them. The sample has nearly 400,000 clones, about 91% seen once. Here the sequenced sample was peripheral blood, taken in a trial of Ad26.COV2.S vaccine versus placebo. These receptor sequences come from a person aged 18-60 years who received the Ad26.COV2.S COVID-19 vaccine or a placebo.

The CDR3 loop reads CASSIRDRGGFDGYTF. CDR3 sequence (DNA): TGTGCCAGTAGTATCCGAGACAGGGGGGGCTTCGACGGCTACACCTTC. V is TRBV19 and J is TRBJ1-2, with 9 bases fitting TRBD1. From germline, CDR1 is LNHDA and CDR2 SQIVND (reference sequence). The CDR3 length is 16 residues. The V gene end was trimmed by 3 bases and the J gene end by 8 bases; junction bases not matched to a gene: 13. Drawing the rest from reference TRBV19 and TRBJ1-2, the complete variable domain is DGGITQSPKYLFRKEGQNVTLSCEQNLNHDAMYWYRQDPGQGLRLIYYSQIVNDFQKGDIAEGYSVSREKKESFPLTVTSAQKNPTAFYLCASSIRDRGGFDGYTFGSGTRLTVV.

The chain combines TRBV3-1 (or the pseudogene TRBV3-2) with TRBJ1-5; 7 positions agree with TRBD1. The CDR3 runs to 14 residues. CDR1 and CDR2 from the germline V gene are LGHDT and YNNKEL (reference sequence). Unmatched junction bases numbered 9, after V lost 4 bases and J lost 9 bases. This CDR3 is CASSPIQGSRPQHF. In DNA form, the CDR3 reads TGTGCCAGCAGCCCAATACAGGGGTCTCGGCCCCAGCATTTT.

This clone was found once. The chain joins TRBV25-1 to TRBJ2-5; 10 nucleotides align to TRBD1. The CDR3 contains 15 residues. CDR1 MGHDK and CDR2 SYGVNS come from the germline V gene. V gave up 7 bases and J gave up 5 bases; unmatched junction bases: 10. CDR3 amino acids: CASNREGQGTETQYF. CDR3 DNA: TGTGCCAGCAACCGAGAGGGACAGGGGACGGAGACCCAGTACTTC.

The genes are TRBV7-9 and TRBJ2-7; 9 bases map to TRBD1. The CDR3 runs to 15 residues. V was clipped by 2 bases and J by 1 base; unmatched bases: 3. Germline V gene data show CDR1 as SEHNR and CDR2 as FQNEAQ (reference sequence). The CDR3 here is CASSLTGGLSYEQYF. In DNA form, the CDR3 reads TGTGCCAGCAGCTTAACAGGGGGCCTTTCCTACGAGCAGTACTTC.

The chain links TRBV7-2 to TRBJ1-5; D is unresolved. Trimming stripped 1 base from V and 1 base from J, with 8 bases between. This CDR3 region has 15 residues. CDR1 and CDR2 from the germline V gene are SGHTA and FQGNSA. The CDR3 loop is CASSLGAGSNQPQHF. The DNA for the CDR3 is TGTGCCAGCAGCTTAGGTGCAGGAAGCAATCAGCCCCAGCATTTT.

This rearrangement joins TRBV27 to TRBJ2-1, with D tentatively TRBD1 (5 bases). This CDR3 comprises 15 residues. Germline-derived CDR1 and CDR2 are MNHEY and SMNVEV (reference sequence). Trimming shortened V by 3 bases and J by 6 bases, and 15 bases separated the two germline ends. The CDR3: CASSLYQTAGNEQFF. The CDR3 DNA sequence: TGTGCCAGCAGTTTGTATCAGACAGCTGGCAATGAGCAGTTCTTC.

This chain joins TRBV9 and TRBJ1-1; D remains ambiguous. Germline loops: CDR1 SGDLS, CDR2 YYNGEE. The V gene lost 0 bases and the J gene lost 4 bases, with 10 bases spanning the gap. The CDR3 sequence is 14 residues long. CDR3 DNA sequence: TGTGCCAGCAGCGTAGATATTGGGTCCACTGAAGCTTTCTTT. Translated, it gives CASSVDIGSTEAFF.